This T cell receptor (beta chain) is drawn from a study of T cell clonotyping in hematopoietic cell transplantation. Study findings and constraints: Few recipient clonotypes overlapped donors; over 95% were de novo at given depth. Higher Inverse Simpson Index values in graft donor and pretransplant recipient predicted broader posttransplant TCR diversity. After transplant, recipient diversity fell while pathologically expanded clonotypes grew through day 180. Without cell sorting, CD4 versus CD8 contributions remain unresolved.

CDR3 size: 13 residues. The germline V gene has CDR1 SGHRS and CDR2 YFSETQ. The ends lost 4 bases at V and 8 bases at J; junction bases unmatched: 8. Libraries were prepared by immunoSEQ multiplex PCR; TCRdb keeps only in-frame clonotypes and omits some of them. The table has around 13,000 clones, roughly four fifths seen once. In regard to this clone: What it binds is not known.

The input for sequencing was PBMCs, taken 100 days after allogeneic stem cell transplant. The source of this sequence is a female patient aged 35 to 55 who had an allogeneic stem cell transplant from a related donor, so T cells may come from the graft donor. Some clones in this sample may be carry-over from other donors' samples. This sequence joins TRBV5-1 and TRBJ1-2, with 7 nucleotides matching TRBD1. The CDR3 protein is CASSNTGVRGYTF. The DNA for the CDR3 is TGCGCCAGCAGCAATACAGGGGTACGGGGCTACACCTTC.